This T cell receptor beta chain was sequenced in a study of CXCR3-negative and CXCR3-positive naive CD8 T cells. About the research overall: Per library, roughly 1.6 +/- 0.3 million reads; 140 million or so TRB reads overall.

This CDR3 has 16 amino acids. Germline loops: CDR1 SNHLY, CDR2 FYNNEI. The authors gated naive CD8+ T cells as CD45RO-CCR7+CD27+CD95-. Libraries of TRB cDNA were made by 5' RACE and carried UMIs. TCRdb reprocessed the 5' RACE reads; each CDR3 protein has one entry and no DNA is given. The sample includes 90,000 to 100,000 distinct CDR3 sequences. As for this clonotype: The target antigen is unknown.

Study observations and caveats: Cryopreserved PBMCs had partly decreased CXCR3 expression; fresh PBMCs were used in most assays. The TRB CDR3s that CXCR3-positive naive cells carried were more hydrophobic than those of CXCR3-negative naive cells.

This sequence joins TRBV2 and TRBJ2-1; TCRdb indicates TRBD2, and absent DNA this call remains unverified. The TCR originated in a human donor in good health. Some clones in this sample may be carry-over from other donors' samples. The sample taken for sequencing was naive CXCR3- CD8+ T cells from blood. The subset is: CD45RO-CCR7+CD27+CD95- naive CD8+ T cells lacking CXCR3 (TNR3-). This CDR3 reads CASSETRTSSYNEQFF.